The 19 T cell receptor beta chains reported below all come from one sample, sequenced in a study of shared clonotypes between healthy human individuals. Generated by immunoSEQ multiplex PCR, the TCRdb table keeps only in-frame clones and is missing some. Seen here are 900,000 to 1,200,000 clones, roughly 74% observed once, and the top ten hold 0.6% to 0.7%. The specimen sequenced was memory CD4+ T cells from PBMCs. Subset reported: CD45RA-negative fraction. These receptors all stem from a man between 18 and 29 years old in good health. Some clones in this sample may be carry-over from other donors' samples.

The rearrangement links TRBV7-8 to TRBJ1-1; 7 bases are shared with TRBD1. The germline gives CDR1 SGHVS, CDR2 FQNEAQ. This CDR3 comprises 20 residues. Trimming removed 2 bases from V and 4 bases from J; junction bases left unmatched: 22. This CDR3 reads CASSLRGLVLSTGQSTEAFF. The CDR3 bases are TGTGCCAGCAGCTTACGGGGTCTGGTCCTCTCGACAGGGCAGTCCACTGAAGCTTTCTTT.

The J gene is TRBJ2-2, the V gene TRBV30; TRBD1 matches 8 bases. The germline V gene has CDR1 GTSNPN and CDR2 SVGIG (reference sequence). The CDR3 runs to 14 residues. The ends lost 1 base at V and 6 bases at J; junction bases unmatched: 4. CDR3 in DNA: TGTGCCTGGAGTGCCCTCAGGGGGCCCGGGGAGCTGTTTTTT. Its translation: CAWSALRGPGELFF.

V is TRBV5-1 and J is TRBJ2-5, with D unclear. This CDR3 spans 15 amino acids. CDR1 is SGHRS, CDR2 YFSETQ, per germline. V lost 0 bases to trimming and J lost 1 base, with 10 bases between them. CDR3 nucleotide sequence: TGCGCCAGCAGCTTGGCCCCCCTAGTCCAAGAGACCCAGTACTTC. Its protein is CASSLAPLVQETQYF.

As to this clone: The junction does not match germline at one end; this may be a read error. J is TRBJ1-1 and V is TRBV18; TRBD1 might be the D (6 bases). The CDR3 runs to 14 residues. CDR1 and CDR2 from the germline V gene are KGHSH and LQKENI. The CDR3 region is CASSPITGNAEAFF. For the CDR3, the DNA is TGTGCCAGCTCACCTATCACAGGGAACGCTGAAGCTTTCTTT.

V gene TRBV30 combines with J gene TRBJ1-3, with unresolved D. V was pared by 1 base and J by 0 bases, with 7 bases between. Germline CDR1 GTSNPN, CDR2 SVGIG (reference sequence). The CDR3 is made up of 14 amino acids. The CDR3 protein is CAWSDGGSGNTIYF. DNA for the CDR3: TGTGCCTGGAGTGACGGTGGCTCTGGAAACACCATATATTTT.

The chain is built from TRBV28 and TRBJ2-5; possibly TRBD2 for D (6 bases). Germline V CDR1 and CDR2: MDHEN, SYDVKM. Trimming shortened V by 2 bases and J by 6 bases, and 7 bases separated the two germline ends. The CDR3 runs to 12 residues. CDR3 DNA sequence: TGTGCCAGCAGTTTAGGGGGGAAGACCCAGTACTTC. Its translation is CASSLGGKTQYF.

The chain joins TRBV15 to TRBJ1-5, with D unresolved. V lost 1 base and J 5 bases, leaving 12 bases between the germline ends. The CDR3 is 15 amino acids. The V gene's germline CDR1 is LNHNV and CDR2 YYDKDF (reference sequence). The CDR3 protein is CATSRAGYRDQPQHF. CDR3 bases: TGTGCCACCAGCAGAGCTGGGTATCGGGATCAGCCCCAGCATTTT.

In its sample, this clone was seen many times. This chain's CDR3 is CATIPGQGSYTEAFF. CDR3 nucleotide sequence: TGTGCCACCATACCGGGACAGGGGTCATATACTGAAGCTTTCTTT. This rearrangement joins TRBV2 to TRBJ1-1; TRBD1 matches at 10 bases. This CDR3 has 15 amino acids. Trimming took 10 bases from V and 5 from J; bases not matched to a gene: 13. CDR1 SNHLY and CDR2 FYNNEI come from the germline V gene.

The genes are TRBV10-1 and TRBJ2-1; TRBD1 matches at 8 bases. There are 10 residues in the CDR3. Per the germline V gene, CDR1 is WNHNN and CDR2 is SYGVQD (reference sequence). J was trimmed by 12 bases and V by 11 bases; bases with no gene match: 6. CDR3 loop: CAGTGGGQFF. The DNA for the CDR3 is TGCGCCGGCACAGGGGGAGGGCAGTTCTTC.

The chain is built from TRBV7-2 and TRBJ2-1; a weak D match, TRBD1 (7 bases). This CDR3 comprises 14 residues. V gave up 5 bases and J gave up 9 bases, with 17 bases separating them. Germline V gives CDR1 SGHTA, CDR2 FQGNSA. The CDR3 protein is CASSQETGTGEQFF. DNA for the CDR3: TGTGCCAGCAGCCAAGAGACAGGGACTGGTGAGCAGTTCTTC.

V gene TRBV18 combines with J gene TRBJ1-1; a weak D match, TRBD1 (5 bases). Per germline, CDR1 KGHSH and CDR2 LQKENI. V shed 3 bases and J shed 1 base, with 12 bases lying between them. The CDR3 runs to 15 residues. This CDR3 is CASSPPDTRNTEAFF. The CDR3 nucleotides are TGTGCCAGCTCACCTCCGGACACTAGGAACACTGAAGCTTTCTTT.

This clone is a singleton in its sample. V is TRBV6-5 and J is TRBJ2-3, with 9 bases aligning to TRBD2. Per germline, CDR1 MNHEY and CDR2 SVGAGI. The V and J ends lost 8 bases and 2 bases, in that order; junction bases with no gene match: 5. CDR3 length: 14 amino acids. CDR3 nucleotide sequence: TGTGCCAGCGCGGCGGGAGGGCCCACAGATACGCAGTATTTT. It translates to CASAAGGPTDTQYF.

The rearrangement links TRBV2 to TRBJ2-3; tentatively, D is TRBD2 (6 bases). Per germline, CDR1 SNHLY and CDR2 FYNNEI. This CDR3 region has 12 residues. Trimming took off 8 bases at V and 2 bases at J, with 8 bases between the two ends. The CDR3 here is CASGGDTDTQYF. The CDR3 DNA follows: TGTGCCAGCGGCGGGGACACAGATACGCAGTATTTT.

J is TRBJ1-1 and V is TRBV2; D uncertain. Germline V gene lookup returns CDR1 SNHLY and CDR2 FYNNEI. CDR3 length: 14 residues. The V gene lost 1 base and the J gene lost 3 bases, with 9 bases spanning the gap. CDR3 bases: TGTGCCAGCAGTGAAGAGGCAGGATACACTGAAGCTTTCTTT. Protein: CASSEEAGYTEAFF.

This clone was seen only a few times. The chain employs TRBV18 and TRBJ1-1, with no clear D. Looked up from germline, CDR1 is KGHSH and CDR2 is LQKENI. This CDR3 is 14 amino acids long. V dropped 2 bases and J dropped 6 bases, with 13 bases sitting between them. CDR3 region: CASSPRADTAEAFF. The CDR3 region has the DNA TGTGCCAGCTCACCAAGGGCTGACACTGCTGAAGCTTTCTTT.

V gene TRBV5-5 combines with J gene TRBJ1-2; perhaps TRBD1 as D (5 bases). The germline V and J ends were trimmed by 1 base and 7 bases, with 11 bases remaining between them. The CDR3 spans 13 residues. The germline CDR1 and CDR2 sequences are SGHKS and YYEKEE (reference sequence). The CDR3 DNA reads TGTGCCAGCAGCTTGCTGGGGGAATCTGGCTACACCTTC. Its protein is CASSLLGESGYTF.

The chain recombines TRBV9 with TRBJ1-1, with a tentative D call TRBD1 (5 bases). The CDR3 extends over 15 amino acids. The germline V and J ends were trimmed by 8 bases and 3 bases, with 20 bases remaining between them. Germline V gene data show CDR1 as SGDLS and CDR2 as YYNGEE. The CDR3 DNA is TGTGCCAGTCGACGGGGGATTAACACGGACACTGAAGCTTTCTTT. It specifies CASRRGINTDTEAFF.

In this sample, this clone turned up once. A much larger clone lies one base from this, so it may be a read error. V gene TRBV30 combines with J gene TRBJ2-5; D may be TRBD1 (6 bases). The end of the DNA fits TRBJ2-7 better, so the J call may be wrong. The CDR3 spans 13 residues. Germline V CDR1 and CDR2: GTSNPN, SVGIG (reference sequence). The chain's CDR3 is CAWRGDKTYEQYF. The CDR3, as DNA: TGTGCCTGGAGGGGGGACAAGACCTACGAGCAGTACTTC.

This clone has just one count. V usage is TRBV28 and J usage is TRBJ2-1; D possibly corresponds to TRBD1 (6 bases). Germline CDR1 reads MDHEN; CDR2 reads SYDVKM. The CDR3 spans 14 residues. With 8 bases removed from V and 0 bases from J, the gap between germline ends came to 11 bases. The CDR3 sequence: CASVQGSSYNEQFF. The CDR3 DNA follows: TGTGCCAGCGTACAGGGTAGCTCCTACAATGAGCAGTTCTTC.